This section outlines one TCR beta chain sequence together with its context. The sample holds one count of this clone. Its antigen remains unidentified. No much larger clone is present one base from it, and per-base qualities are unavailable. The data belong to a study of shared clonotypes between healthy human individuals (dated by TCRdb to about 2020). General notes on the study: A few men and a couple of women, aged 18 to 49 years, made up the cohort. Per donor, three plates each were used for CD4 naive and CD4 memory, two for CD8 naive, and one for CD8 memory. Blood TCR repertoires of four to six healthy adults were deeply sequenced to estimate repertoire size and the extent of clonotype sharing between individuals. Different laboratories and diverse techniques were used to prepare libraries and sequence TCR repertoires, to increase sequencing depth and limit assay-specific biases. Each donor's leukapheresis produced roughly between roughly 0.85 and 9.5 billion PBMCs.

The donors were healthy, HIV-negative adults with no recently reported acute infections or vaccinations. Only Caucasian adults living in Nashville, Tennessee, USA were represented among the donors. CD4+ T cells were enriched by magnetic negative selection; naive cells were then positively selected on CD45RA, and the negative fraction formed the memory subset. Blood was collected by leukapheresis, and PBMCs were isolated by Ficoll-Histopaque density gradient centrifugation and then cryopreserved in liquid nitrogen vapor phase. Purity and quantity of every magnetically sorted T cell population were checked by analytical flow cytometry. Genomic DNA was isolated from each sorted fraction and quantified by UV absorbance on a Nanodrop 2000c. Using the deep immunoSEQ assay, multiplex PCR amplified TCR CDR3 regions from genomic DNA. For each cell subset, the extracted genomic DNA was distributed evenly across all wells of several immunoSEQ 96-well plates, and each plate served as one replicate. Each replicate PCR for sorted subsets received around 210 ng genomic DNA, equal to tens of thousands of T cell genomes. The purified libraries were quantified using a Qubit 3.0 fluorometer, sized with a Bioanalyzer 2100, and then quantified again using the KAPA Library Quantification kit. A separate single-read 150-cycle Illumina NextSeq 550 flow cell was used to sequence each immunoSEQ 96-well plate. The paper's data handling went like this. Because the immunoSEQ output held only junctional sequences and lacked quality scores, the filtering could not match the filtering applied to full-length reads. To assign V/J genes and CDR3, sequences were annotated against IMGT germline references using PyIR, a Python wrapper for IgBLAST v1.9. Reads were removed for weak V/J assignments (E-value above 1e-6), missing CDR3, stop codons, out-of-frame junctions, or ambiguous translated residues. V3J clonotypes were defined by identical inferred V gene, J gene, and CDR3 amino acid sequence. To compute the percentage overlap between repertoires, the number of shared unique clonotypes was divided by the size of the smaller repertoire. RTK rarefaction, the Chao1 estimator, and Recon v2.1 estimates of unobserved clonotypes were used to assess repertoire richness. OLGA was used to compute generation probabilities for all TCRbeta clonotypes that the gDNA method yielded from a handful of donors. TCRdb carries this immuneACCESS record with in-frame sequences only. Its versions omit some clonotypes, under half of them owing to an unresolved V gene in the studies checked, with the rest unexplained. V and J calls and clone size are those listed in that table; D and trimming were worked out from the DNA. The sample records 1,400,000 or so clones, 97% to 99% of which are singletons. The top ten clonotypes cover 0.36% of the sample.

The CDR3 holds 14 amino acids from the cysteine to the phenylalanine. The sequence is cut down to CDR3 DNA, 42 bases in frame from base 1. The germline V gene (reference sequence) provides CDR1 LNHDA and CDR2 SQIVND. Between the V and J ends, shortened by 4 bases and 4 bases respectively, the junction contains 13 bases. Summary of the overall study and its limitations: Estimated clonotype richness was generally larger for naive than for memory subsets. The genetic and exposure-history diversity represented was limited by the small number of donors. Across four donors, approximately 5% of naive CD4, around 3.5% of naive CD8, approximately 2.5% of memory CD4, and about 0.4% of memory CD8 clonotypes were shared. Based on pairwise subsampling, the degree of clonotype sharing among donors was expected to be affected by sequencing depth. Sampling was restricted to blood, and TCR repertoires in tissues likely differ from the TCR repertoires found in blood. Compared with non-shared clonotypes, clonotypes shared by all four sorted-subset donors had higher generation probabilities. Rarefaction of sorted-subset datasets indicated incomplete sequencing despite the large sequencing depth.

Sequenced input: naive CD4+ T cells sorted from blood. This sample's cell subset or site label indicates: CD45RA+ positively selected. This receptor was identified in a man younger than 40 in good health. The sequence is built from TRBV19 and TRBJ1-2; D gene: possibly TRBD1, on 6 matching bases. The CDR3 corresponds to CASSTDRFGYGYTF. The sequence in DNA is TGTGCCAGTAGTACCGACAGGTTCGGCTATGGCTACACCTTC.